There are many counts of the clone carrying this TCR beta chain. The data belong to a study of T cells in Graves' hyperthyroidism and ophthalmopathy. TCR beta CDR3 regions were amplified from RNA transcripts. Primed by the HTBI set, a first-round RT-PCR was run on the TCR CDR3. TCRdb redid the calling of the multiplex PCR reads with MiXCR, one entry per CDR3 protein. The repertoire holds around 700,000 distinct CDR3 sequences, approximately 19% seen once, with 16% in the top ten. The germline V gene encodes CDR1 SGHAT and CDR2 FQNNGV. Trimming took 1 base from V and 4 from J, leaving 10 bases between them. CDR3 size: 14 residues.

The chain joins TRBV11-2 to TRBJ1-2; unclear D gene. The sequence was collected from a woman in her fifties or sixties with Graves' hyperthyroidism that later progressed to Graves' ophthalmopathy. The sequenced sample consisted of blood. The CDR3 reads CASSLVSPTYGYTF. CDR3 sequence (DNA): TGTGCCAGCAGCTTAGTCTCACCAACCTATGGCTACACCTTC.